One sample yielded the 29 T cell receptor beta chains listed below, sequenced in a study of glioma-infiltrating T cells. TCR alpha and beta CDR3 regions were amplified from RNA using iRepertoire nested multiplex PCR. TCRdb reanalysed the multiplex PCR reads using MiXCR and keeps one entry per CDR3 protein. The sample lists under 200,000 distinct CDR3 sequences; more than 35% were seen once. Sequencing used glioma tissue, nonneoplastic brain tissue, or PBMCs (not recorded which). All receptors come from a human donor with low-grade glioma or glioblastoma, undergoing nonglioma brain surgery, or in good health (not recorded which).

This clonotype was detected a few times. A much larger clone lies a single base off, so this may be a read error. The J gene is TRBJ1-5, the V gene TRBV20-1, with D maybe TRBD1 (5 bases). CDR1 and CDR2 (germline): DFQATT, SNEGSKA (reference sequence). The CDR3 contains 17 residues. For the CDR3, the DNA is TGCAGTGCTTCCGGGTGGGGAAGGGGTAGTAGCAATCAGCACCAGCATTTT. It is translated as CSASGWGRGSSNQHQHF.

This clonotype appeared many times. This sequence joins TRBV27 and TRBJ2-7, with 8 bases that match TRBD2. With V trimmed by 7 bases and J by 2 bases, 10 bases remained unmatched. Germline assignment: CDR1 MNHEY and CDR2 SMNVEV (reference sequence). The CDR3 runs 15 residues. Here the CDR3 DNA reads TGTGCCAGCATGGTAGCGGGAAGCCCAACCTACGAGCAGTACTTC. Its translation: CASMVAGSPTYEQYF.

This clonotype was counted only a few times. A clone one base away is much larger, so this may be a read error. The genes are TRBV2 and TRBJ1-1, with 8 bases fitting TRBD1. Germline values: CDR1 SNHLY, CDR2 FYNNEI. The length of the CDR3 is 14 residues. The V and J ends lost 7 bases and 4 bases, in that order; junction bases with no gene match: 8. The CDR3 here is CASIGRTGGTEAFF. The CDR3 region has the DNA TGTGCCAGCATAGGAAGAACAGGGGGCACTGAAGCTTTCTTT.

This clonotype was detected many times. The chain has TRBV6-1 and TRBJ2-5, with a tentative D call TRBD1 (5 bases). This CDR3 has 12 residues. Per the germline V gene, CDR1 is MNHNS and CDR2 is SASEGT. The V gene lost 6 bases and the J gene lost 1 base, with 6 bases spanning the gap. CDR3 region: CASSRVQETQYF. CDR3 nucleotides: TGTGCCAGCAGCAGGGTCCAAGAGACCCAGTACTTC.

This clonotype was picked up many times. The V gene is TRBV28, the J gene TRBJ1-2; no clear D. CDR1 and CDR2 from the germline V gene are MDHEN and SYDVKM. The V end was cut by 4 bases, the J end by 4 bases, with 7 bases between. This CDR3 has 12 amino acids. The CDR3 sequence is CASSSMGYGYTF. The CDR3, as DNA: TGTGCCAGCAGTTCTATGGGCTATGGCTACACCTTC.

The count of this clonotype is one. Given a much more abundant clone one base away, this may be a read error. The chain is built from TRBV20-1 and TRBJ2-1; TRBD2 matches 11 bases. Germline assignment: CDR1 DFQATT and CDR2 SNEGSKA (reference sequence). This CDR3 has 18 amino acids. V shed 4 bases, J shed 0 bases, and the junction held 11 bases outside the gene matches. The CDR3 DNA is TGCAGTGCTACGTTAAGGCGACTAGCGGGATTCTCCTACAATGAGCAGTTCTTC. Amino acids: CSATLRRLAGFSYNEQFF.

The sample holds one count of this clonotype. The conserved phenylalanine or tryptophan is not found at the CDR3 terminus, so this likely reflects a read error. V and J are TRBV12-5 and TRBJ2-1; D gene unclear. The length of the CDR3 is 11 residues. The germline V and J ends were trimmed by 1 base and 10 bases, with 5 bases remaining between them. Germline lookup yields CDR1 LGHNT and CDR2 FRNRAP. CDR3 region: CASGLGHEQFL. Here the CDR3 DNA reads TGTGCTAGTGGTTTGGGGCACGAGCAGTTCTTG.

The chain recombines TRBV7-2 with TRBJ2-4, with 9 bases lining up with TRBD2. The end of the DNA aligns better with TRBJ2-5, so the J call may be wrong. This CDR3 is built from 17 residues. Germline CDR1 SGHTA, CDR2 FQGNSA. The CDR3 sequence: CASSLVGGTSMVETQYF. The CDR3, as DNA: TGTGCCAGCAGCTTAGTGGGGGGGACTAGCATGGTCGAGACCCAGTACTTC.

This clonotype was recorded many times. The chain employs TRBV3-1 and TRBJ2-3; D unclear. Trimming cost V 7 bases and J 9 bases, with 20 bases left between them. Looked up from germline, CDR1 is LGHDT and CDR2 is YNNKEL (reference sequence). This CDR3 has 14 residues. CDR3 sequence: CASTMRKPHPTQYF. The CDR3 DNA reads TGTGCCAGCACCATGCGGAAGCCCCATCCGACGCAGTATTTT.

With regard to this clonotype: Compared with germline, one end of the junction differs, possibly owing to a read error. The chain recombines TRBV28 with TRBJ1-3; TRBD1 might be the D (6 bases). This CDR3 comprises 14 residues. CDR1 and CDR2 from the germline V gene are MDHEN and SYDVKM. CDR3 bases: TGTGCCATACAGGGCCTGAACCCTGGAGACACCATATATTTT. Its protein product is CAIQGLNPGDTIYF. The whole variable domain, filled in from reference TRBV28 and TRBJ1-3, reads DVKVTQSSRYLVKRTGEKVFLECVQDMDHENMFWYRQDPGLGLRLIYFSYDVKMKEKGDIPEGYSVSREKKERFSLILESASTNQTSMYLCAIQGLNPGDTIYFGEGSWLTVV.

This clonotype was seen more than once but under ten times. The chain employs TRBV4-2 and TRBJ2-7; D not resolved. V lost 0 bases to trimming and J lost 3 bases, with 9 bases between them. The germline V gene has CDR1 LGHNA and CDR2 YNFKEQ. The CDR3 length is 14 residues. CDR3: CASSQEHRDYEQYF. The CDR3 nucleotides are TGTGCCAGCAGCCAAGAGCACAGAGACTACGAGCAGTACTTC.

About this clonotype: Being one base from a much bigger clone, this may be a read error. The chain recombines TRBV7-9 with TRBJ2-3; TRBD1 matches 8 bases. Germline CDR1 and CDR2: SEHNR and FQNEAQ (reference sequence). This CDR3 comprises 16 residues. V trimming: 7 bases; J trimming: 2 bases; junction bases outside the gene matches: 11. The CDR3 sequence: CASIPPGTGTTDTQYF. CDR3 coding DNA: TGTGCCAGCATCCCACCCGGGACAGGTACCACAGATACGCAGTATTTT.

This clonotype occurred once. This rearrangement joins TRBV10-3 to TRBJ2-7; TRBD2 matches 8 bases. The CDR3 spans 14 residues. Per the germline V gene, CDR1 is ENHRY and CDR2 is SYGVKD. Trimming took 6 bases from V and 6 from J; bases not matched to a gene: 10. CDR3 sequence: CAIRPGWAGGEQYF. CDR3 coding DNA: TGTGCCATCAGGCCCGGGTGGGCGGGGGGCGAGCAGTACTTC.

This clonotype was counted between two and nine times. This chain connects TRBV19 to TRBJ2-2; D is uncertain. This CDR3 comprises 15 residues. Trimming left V 1 base short and J 2 bases short, with 8 bases between. Germline V gene lookup returns CDR1 LNHDA and CDR2 SQIVND (reference sequence). In nucleotides, the CDR3 is TGTGCCAGTAGTATAGGCTACACTAACACCGGGGAGCTGTTTTTT. This translates into CASSIGYTNTGELFF.

A remark on this clonotype: With a much larger clone just one base away, this may be a read error. The V gene is TRBV20-1, the J gene TRBJ2-5; TRBD1 might be the D (6 bases). Germline lookup yields CDR1 DFQATT and CDR2 SNEGSKA (reference sequence). V lost 3 bases, J lost 1 base, and 18 bases lay in between. The CDR3 is 16 amino acids. The CDR3 sequence: CSARGAGGGCQETQYF. CDR3 DNA sequence: TGCAGTGCTAGGGGGGCGGGTGGGGGCTGCCAAGAGACCCAGTACTTC.

This clonotype was seen many times. The chain has TRBV2 and TRBJ2-3; unclear D gene. Germline values: CDR1 SNHLY, CDR2 FYNNEI. This CDR3 is built from 14 residues. V was clipped by 5 bases and J by 3 bases, with 12 bases between them. CDR3 protein: CASSKGYYTDTQYF. The CDR3 DNA reads TGTGCCAGCAGTAAAGGATATTATACAGATACGCAGTATTTT.

The chain couples TRBV10-3 to TRBJ2-7, with D perhaps matching TRBD2 (5 bases). From germline, CDR1 is ENHRY and CDR2 SYGVKD. The CDR3 totals 14 residues. V was trimmed by 10 bases and J by 1 base, leaving 17 bases between them. CDR3 bases: TGTGCCACCCAAGCGGTTACACCTTCCTACGAGCAGTACTTC. Translation gives CATQAVTPSYEQYF.

With regard to this clonotype: This sequence may be a read error, since a much larger clone differs from it by one base. The chain is built from TRBV6-6 and TRBJ1-1; 7 nucleotides match TRBD1. There are 15 residues in the CDR3. The V gene's germline CDR1 is MNHNY and CDR2 SVGAGI (reference sequence). The CDR3 DNA sequence: TGTGCCAGCAGTCCGAGACAGGGTGTAATCACTGAAGCTTTGTTT. This gives the protein CASSPRQGVITEALF.

This clonotype occurred many times. The chain is built from TRBV7-2 and TRBJ2-7; maybe TRBD2 (5 bases). Looked up from germline, CDR1 is SGHTA and CDR2 is FQGNSA. The V end was cut by 3 bases, the J end by 6 bases, with 9 bases between. The CDR3 has 12 residues. In nucleotides, the CDR3 is TGTGCCAGCAGCTTCGGTGAGGGCGAGCAGTACTTC. Its protein is CASSFGEGEQYF.

This clonotype was detected ten times or more. An end of the junction does not agree with germline; a read error may underlie this. The V and J genes are TRBV28 and TRBJ2-2; TRBD1 aligns across 7 bases. Germline V gene sequence: CDR1 MDHEN, CDR2 SYDVKM. This CDR3 is 15 amino acids long. The chain's CDR3 is CASSFEGGLTRELFF. The CDR3 coding sequence is TGTGCCAGCAGTTTCGAAGGGGGCCTCACCAGGGAGCTGTTTTTT.

This clonotype was seen repeatedly, ten times or more. This chain connects TRBV28 to TRBJ2-1, with D uncertain. The CDR3 is made up of 15 amino acids. Germline V gene data show CDR1 as MDHEN and CDR2 as SYDVKM. Trimming stripped 3 bases from V and 4 bases from J, with 13 bases between. The CDR3: CASSLVQNLYNEQFF. CDR3 nucleotide sequence: TGTGCCAGCAGTTTGGTACAGAACTTGTACAATGAGCAGTTCTTC.

The CDR3, as DNA: TGTGCCAGCAGAACTCCGGTACTAGCGGGAGGTAGAGAGCAATCCTACAATGAGCAGTTCTTC. Its protein is CASRTPVLAGGREQSYNEQFF. V is TRBV6-2 or TRBV6-3 and J is TRBJ2-1; TRBD2 aligns across 12 bases. The ends lost 6 bases at V and 1 base at J; junction bases unmatched: 19. Germline V CDR1 and CDR2: MNHEY, SVGEGT. The CDR3 is 21 residues long.

There are a few counts of this clonotype. The chain is built from TRBV7-9 and TRBJ2-7, with TRBD2 matching over 10 bases. Germline V CDR1 and CDR2: SEHNR, FQNEAQ (reference sequence). The CDR3 has 15 amino acids. V gave up 2 bases and J gave up 4 bases; unmatched junction bases: 5. The CDR3: CASSLSGSGRYEQYF. The CDR3 DNA reads TGTGCCAGCAGCTTATCCGGTAGCGGGAGGTACGAGCAGTACTTC.

This clonotype was recorded many times. V is TRBV20-1 and J is TRBJ2-1; 9 positions match TRBD2. CDR1 and CDR2 (germline): DFQATT, SNEGSKA (reference sequence). CDR3 length: 12 residues. J was trimmed by 8 bases and V by 7 bases; bases with no gene match: 6. The CDR3 loop is CSGSGRQDEQFF. Here the CDR3 DNA reads TGCAGTGGCAGCGGGAGGCAGGATGAGCAGTTCTTC.

This clonotype was seen at least ten times. The chain combines TRBV12-3 or TRBV12-4 with TRBJ1-3; D is ambiguous. This CDR3 is built from 12 residues. The V and J ends lost 4 bases and 4 bases respectively, with 5 bases between them. DNA for the CDR3: TGTGCCAGCAGTTACAGCGGAAACACCATATATTTT. Translating gives CASSYSGNTIYF.

There are many counts of this clonotype. V usage is TRBV28 and J usage is TRBJ1-3; no clear D. From germline, CDR1 is MDHEN and CDR2 SYDVKM. The CDR3 has 13 residues. Trimming pared 7 bases from V and 1 base from J, leaving 8 bases between. The CDR3 region has the DNA TGTGCCAGCACTCTTTCGTCTGGAAACACCATATATTTT. Translated: CASTLSSGNTIYF. The variable domain in full, with the rest retrieved from reference TRBV28 and TRBJ1-3, is DVKVTQSSRYLVKRTGEKVFLECVQDMDHENMFWYRQDPGLGLRLIYFSYDVKMKEKGDIPEGYSVSREKKERFSLILESASTNQTSMYLCASTLSSGNTIYFGEGSWLTVV.

The chain uses TRBV7-3 and TRBJ2-7; 7 bases align to TRBD1. Germline lookup yields CDR1 SGHTA and CDR2 FQGTGA. There are 16 residues in the CDR3. Germline trimming cut 2 bases from V and 6 bases from J; bases unmatched to any gene: 13. The CDR3 region is CASSLHDDRVACEQYF. Written as DNA, the CDR3 is TGTGCCAGCAGCTTACACGACGACAGGGTCGCCTGCGAGCAGTACTTC.

V and J are TRBV7-9 and TRBJ2-7, with 11 positions matching TRBD2. With 7 bases clipped from V and 5 bases from J, the junction kept 7 bases outside the gene matches. Germline values: CDR1 SEHNR, CDR2 FQNEAQ (reference sequence). The CDR3 consists of 14 residues. CDR3 residues: CASISTSGRHEQYF. The CDR3 bases are TGTGCCAGCATCTCTACTAGCGGGAGACACGAGCAGTACTTC.

Notes on this clonotype: A clone one base away is much larger, so this may be a read error. V gene TRBV6-6 combines with J gene TRBJ2-1; 7 bases agree with TRBD2. The CDR3 sequence is 17 residues long. Germline CDR1 reads MNHNY; CDR2 reads SVGAGI (reference sequence). The CDR3 reads CASSFDRGRLGGDEKFF. Written as DNA, the CDR3 is TGTGCCAGCAGTTTCGATCGTGGGCGTCTTGGGGGGGATGAGAAGTTCTTC.